This TCR beta chain was documented in a study of cytomegalovirus exposure and HLA in healthy donors. The PCR was carried out with 60 Vbeta primers and 13 Jbeta primers. The table came from immunoSEQ multiplex PCR; TCRdb's copy has only in-frame clones and leaves some out. The sample gives roughly 36,000 clones, around 70% of which show up once; 6.3% is in the top ten. The TCR sequence derives from a man aged 30-40 years in good health and CMV-seronegative. The specimen was PBMCs.

CDR3 nucleotides: TGTGCCAGCAGGCCCGGGACAGGGGTCTACGAGCAGTACTTC. It encodes CASRPGTGVYEQYF. The genes are TRBV27 and TRBJ2-7; 10 bases map to TRBD1. Trimming at V came to 6 bases and at J to 3 bases, leaving 5 bases not matched to a gene. In germline, CDR1 is MNHEY, CDR2 SMNVEV (reference sequence). The CDR3 length is 14 residues.